The clone carrying this T cell receptor beta chain was observed a single time. The antigen remains unidentified. This sample is part of a study of T cell responses to AZD1222 COVID-19 vaccine. General study results and limits: No repertoire was sampled before or during the peak T cell response, only after it. Clonal diversity was possibly underestimated, and white British individuals and females predominated among donors.

Clones were sequenced by immunoSEQ multiplex PCR, and TCRdb holds only the in-frame ones, with some missing. The sample lists around 140,000 clones; 92% were seen once. Trimming took 5 bases from V and 6 from J, leaving 11 bases between them. The germline CDR1 and CDR2 sequences are MNHEY and SMNVEV (reference sequence). This CDR3 is 14 amino acids long. The chain uses TRBV27 and TRBJ1-6; D gene unclear. The sequence was obtained from an adult who received the AZD1222 COVID-19 vaccine. The sample consisted of peripheral blood, taken 28 days after the second AZD1222 dose. CDR3 coding DNA: TGTGCCAGCAGTCCAGTTTACGCTAATTCACCCCTCCACTTT. Translating it yields CASSPVYANSPLHF.